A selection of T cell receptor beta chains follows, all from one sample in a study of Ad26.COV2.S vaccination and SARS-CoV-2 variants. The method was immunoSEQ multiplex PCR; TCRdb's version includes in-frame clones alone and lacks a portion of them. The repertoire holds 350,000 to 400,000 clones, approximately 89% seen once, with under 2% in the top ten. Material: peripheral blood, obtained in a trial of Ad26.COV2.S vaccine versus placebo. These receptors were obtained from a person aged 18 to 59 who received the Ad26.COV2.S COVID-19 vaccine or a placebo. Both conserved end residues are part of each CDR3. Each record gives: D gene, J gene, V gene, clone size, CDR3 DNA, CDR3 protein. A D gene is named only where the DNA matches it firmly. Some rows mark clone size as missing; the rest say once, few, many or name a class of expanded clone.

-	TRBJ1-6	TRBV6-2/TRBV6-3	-	TGTGCCAGCAGTTACTTGCAGGGGAATTCACCCCTCCACTTT	CASSYLQGNSPLHF
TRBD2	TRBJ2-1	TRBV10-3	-	TGTGCCATCAGTGACAGGACTAGCGGGAACTCCTACAATGAGCAGTTCTTC	CAISDRTSGNSYNEQFF
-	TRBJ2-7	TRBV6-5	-	TGTGCCAGCAGTAGAACAGGGAACGAGCAGTACTTC	CASSRTGNEQYF
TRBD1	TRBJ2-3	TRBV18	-	TGTGCCAGCTCACCGGCAGGGGGCGAAGGCACAGATACGCAGTATTTT	CASSPAGGEGTDTQYF
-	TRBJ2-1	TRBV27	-	TGTGCCAGCAGTTCGTACTCCGGACGCTTCTACAATGAGCAGTTCTTC	CASSSYSGRFYNEQFF
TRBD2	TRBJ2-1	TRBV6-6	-	TGTGCCAGCAGTCCATTACTAGCGGGAGGGTCCTCCTCCTACAATGAGCAGTTCTTC	CASSPLLAGGSSSYNEQFF
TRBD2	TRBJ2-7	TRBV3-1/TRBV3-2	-	TGTGCCAGCAGGGGGGCTAGCGGGAGGGCCGGGTACGAGCAGTACTTC	CASRGASGRAGYEQYF
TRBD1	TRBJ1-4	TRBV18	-	TGTGCCAGCTCACCTGATACCGGGACAGGGGCTGTTGGTAGTGAAAAACTGTTTTTT	CASSPDTGTGAVGSEKLFF
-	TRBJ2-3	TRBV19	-	TGTGCCAGTACTTGGAGTAGCGGAGATACGCAGTATTTT	CASTWSSGDTQYF
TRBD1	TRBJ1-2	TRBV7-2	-	TGTGCCAGCAGCACACGGACAGGCGTGGGCTACACCTTC	CASSTRTGVGYTF
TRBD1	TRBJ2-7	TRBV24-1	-	TGTGCCACCAGTGACCAGGACAGGGAAAGCTCCTACGAGCAGTACTTC	CATSDQDRESSYEQYF
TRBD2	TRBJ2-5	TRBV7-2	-	TGTGCCAGCAGCACAAGCGGGACTCGGGGGGAGACCCAGTACTTC	CASSTSGTRGETQYF
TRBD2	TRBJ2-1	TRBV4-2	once	TGTGCCAGCAGCCAAGATCTTGGGCGGGAGGAGTTCTTC	CASSQDLGREEFF
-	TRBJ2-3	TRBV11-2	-	TGTGCCAGCAGCTCTCGCAGGGTTCTCGGCACAGATACGCAGTATTTT	CASSSRRVLGTDTQYF
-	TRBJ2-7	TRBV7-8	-	TGTGCCAGCAGCCCTATGAGGGGGTCGGTCGAGCAGTACTTC	CASSPMRGSVEQYF
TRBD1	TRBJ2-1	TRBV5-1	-	TGCGCCAGCAGCTTTACAGGGGCCAATGAGCAGTTCTTC	CASSFTGANEQFF
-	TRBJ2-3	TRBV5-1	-	TGCGCCAGCAGCTTCGGGACTAGCACAGATACGCAGTATTTT	CASSFGTSTDTQYF
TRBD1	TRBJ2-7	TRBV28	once	TGTGCCAGCAGTTTATGGACACAGGGGGCTGGAAACGAGCAGTACTTC	CASSLWTQGAGNEQYF
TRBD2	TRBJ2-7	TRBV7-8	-	TGTGCCAGCAGCCCGGGACTAAATACCTACGAGCAGTACTTC	CASSPGLNTYEQYF
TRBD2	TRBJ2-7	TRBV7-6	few	TGTGCCAGCAGCTCACGGGCGGGGACTAGCGGCCAGGGATCCTACGAGCAGTACTTC	CASSSRAGTSGQGSYEQYF
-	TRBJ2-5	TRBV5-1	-	TGCGCCAGCAGCAGGACAACCCAAGAGACCCAGTACTTC	CASSRTTQETQYF
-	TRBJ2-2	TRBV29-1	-	TGCAGCGTTGGAGACACCGGGGAGCTGTTTTTT	CSVGDTGELFF
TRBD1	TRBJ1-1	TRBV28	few	TGTGCCAGCAGGAGAGGGACAGGGGGCACTGAAGCTTTCTTT	CASRRGTGGTEAFF
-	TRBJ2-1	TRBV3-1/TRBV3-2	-	TGTGCCAGCAGCCAAGATGGCTGGGGGGCCTACAATGAGCAGTTCTTC	CASSQDGWGAYNEQFF
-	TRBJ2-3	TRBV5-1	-	TGCGCCAGCAGCTTGGGCGGGACTAGCACAGATACGCAGTATTTT	CASSLGGTSTDTQYF
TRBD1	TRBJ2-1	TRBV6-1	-	TGTGCCAGCAGTGAAGAGACAGGGTACCACAATGAGCAGTTCTTC	CASSEETGYHNEQFF
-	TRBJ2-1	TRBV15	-	TGTGCCACCAGCAGCCTACGGACTCAGGGTAATGAGCAGTTCTTC	CATSSLRTQGNEQFF
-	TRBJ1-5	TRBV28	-	TGTGCCAGCAGTTCAGTAGATGGAAGCAATCAGCCCCAGCATTTT	CASSSVDGSNQPQHF
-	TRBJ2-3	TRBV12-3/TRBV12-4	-	TGTGCCAGCAGTTCTTCTTACACAGATACGCAGTATTTT	CASSSSYTDTQYF
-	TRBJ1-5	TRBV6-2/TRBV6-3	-	TGTGCCAGCAGTACCGGGGAAAAACAGCCCCAGCATTTT	CASSTGEKQPQHF
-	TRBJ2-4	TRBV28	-	TGTGCCAGCAGACAGGATGAAAACATTCAGTACTTC	CASRQDENIQYF
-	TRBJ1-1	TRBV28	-	TGTGCCAGCAGTTTCGACAGTGTACCGCCTGAAGCTTTCTTT	CASSFDSVPPEAFF
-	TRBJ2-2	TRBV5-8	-	TGTGCCAGCAGTCCCCGAACGAACACCGGGGAGCTGTTTTTT	CASSPRTNTGELFF
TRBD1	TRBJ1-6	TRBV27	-	TGTGCCAGCAGTGAATCCGGGACAGCTACAAATTCACCCCTCCACTTT	CASSESGTATNSPLHF
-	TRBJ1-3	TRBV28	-	TGTGCCAGCAGTTTACGCCGATCTTCTGGAAACACCATATATTTT	CASSLRRSSGNTIYF
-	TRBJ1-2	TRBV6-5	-	TGTGCCAGCAGTTACGACAGGAAAAGCTATGGCTACACCTTC	CASSYDRKSYGYTF
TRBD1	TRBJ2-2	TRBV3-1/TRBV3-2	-	TGTGCCAGCAGCCACGACAGGGGAGGCACCGGGGAGCTGTTTTTT	CASSHDRGGTGELFF
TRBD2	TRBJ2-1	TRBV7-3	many	TGTGCCAGCAGCTTAGGTAGCGGGATGAGGGGTGAGCAGTTCTTC	CASSLGSGMRGEQFF
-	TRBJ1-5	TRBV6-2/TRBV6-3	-	TGTGCCAGCAGTTACTCGGAGAATCAGCCCCAGCATTTT	CASSYSENQPQHF
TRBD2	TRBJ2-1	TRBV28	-	TGTGCCAGCAGTTTATTTCGCGGGAGAAGGTTCTTC	CASSLFRGRRFF
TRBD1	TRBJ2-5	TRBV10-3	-	TGTGCCATCAGCCCGGGACAGGGGGCAAAGACCCAGTACTTC	CAISPGQGAKTQYF
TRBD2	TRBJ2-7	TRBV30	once	TGTGCCTGGACTAGCGGGAGTTACGAGCAGTACTTC	CAWTSGSYEQYF
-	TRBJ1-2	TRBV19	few	TGTGCCAGTAGTATTTCACGAGGGGTTGCGGCTAACTATGGCTACACCTTC	CASSISRGVAANYGYTF
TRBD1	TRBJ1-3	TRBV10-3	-	TGTGCCATCAGTGAGTCGTGGGGACAGGGGAGCTCTGGAAACACCATATATTTT	CAISESWGQGSSGNTIYF
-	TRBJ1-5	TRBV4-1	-	TGCGCCAGCAGCCAAGAAAGATTGGGCCCCCAGCATTTT	CASSQERLGPQHF
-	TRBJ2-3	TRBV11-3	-	TGTGCCAGCAGCTTATTTTCCACAGATACGCAGTATTTT	CASSLFSTDTQYF
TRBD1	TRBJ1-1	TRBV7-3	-	TGTGCCAGCAGCCTCAGGGGGCGTTCAACTGAAGCTTTCTTT	CASSLRGRSTEAFF
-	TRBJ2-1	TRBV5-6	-	TGTGCCAGCAGCTTGTCCGGGATTGAGCAGTTCTTC	CASSLSGIEQFF
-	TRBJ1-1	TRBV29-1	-	TGCAGCGCCGACAGTGTAAACACTGAAGCTTTCTTT	CSADSVNTEAFF
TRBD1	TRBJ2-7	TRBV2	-	TGTGCCAGCAGTGCGGACAGGGGCAAGGAGCAGTACTTC	CASSADRGKEQYF
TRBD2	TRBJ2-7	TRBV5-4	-	TGTGCCAGCAGCTGGCGGGGGGAGGAGTTGAGCGAGCAGTACTTC	CASSWRGEELSEQYF
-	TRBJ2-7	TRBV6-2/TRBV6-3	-	TGTGCCAGCAGTTACTCGAGGATAACTACCTACGAGCAGTACTTC	CASSYSRITTYEQYF
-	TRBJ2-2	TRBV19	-	TGTGCCAGTACCCTCACCGGGGAGCTGTTTTTT	CASTLTGELFF
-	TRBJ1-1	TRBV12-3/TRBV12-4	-	TGTGCCAGTTTAGACGTGAACACTGAAGCTTTCTTT	CASLDVNTEAFF